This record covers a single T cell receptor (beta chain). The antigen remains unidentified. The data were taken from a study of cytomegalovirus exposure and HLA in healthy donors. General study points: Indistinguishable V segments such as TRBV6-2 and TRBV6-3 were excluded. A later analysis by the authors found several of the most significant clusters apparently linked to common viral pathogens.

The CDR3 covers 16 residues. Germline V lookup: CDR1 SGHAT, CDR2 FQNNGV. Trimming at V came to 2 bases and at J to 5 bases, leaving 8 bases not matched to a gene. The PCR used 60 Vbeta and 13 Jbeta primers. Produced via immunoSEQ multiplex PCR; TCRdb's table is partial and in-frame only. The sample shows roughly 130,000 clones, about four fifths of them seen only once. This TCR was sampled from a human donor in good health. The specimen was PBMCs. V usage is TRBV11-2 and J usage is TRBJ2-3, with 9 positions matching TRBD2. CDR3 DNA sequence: TGTGCCAGCAGCTTACTGGCGGGGGGGCCCGGAGATACGCAGTATTTT. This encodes CASSLLAGGPGDTQYF.